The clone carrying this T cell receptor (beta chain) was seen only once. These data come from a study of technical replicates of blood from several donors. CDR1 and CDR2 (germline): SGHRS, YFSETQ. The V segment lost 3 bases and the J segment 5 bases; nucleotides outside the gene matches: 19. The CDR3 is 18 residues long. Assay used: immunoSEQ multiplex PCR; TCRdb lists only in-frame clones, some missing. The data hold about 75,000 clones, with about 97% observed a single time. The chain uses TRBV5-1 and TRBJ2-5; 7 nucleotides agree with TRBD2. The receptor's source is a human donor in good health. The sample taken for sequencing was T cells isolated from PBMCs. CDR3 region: CASSSRGLADGVGETQYF. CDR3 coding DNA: TGCGCCAGCAGCTCCCGGGGCCTAGCGGACGGGGTTGGGGAGACCCAGTACTTC.